Presented here are 2 T cell receptor beta chains from one specimen sequenced in a study of CD8+CD57+ T cells in acquired aplastic anemia (dated by TCRdb to the late 2010s). Sequenced on an Illumina HiSeq 2000. Profiling of TCR beta VDJ combinations and CDR3 sequences used genomic DNA as the template. Clones were called with MiXCR by TCRdb after fastp trimmed the public reads at Q25, and only in-frame beta chains were retained. For every CDR3 protein sequence, its rows merge into one entry that carries the most common genes and DNA. The sample table shows 150,000 to 200,000 distinct CDR3 sequences, and 40% to 55% are seen once. The ten most abundant clones make up around 2.9% of the sample. The sequenced sample consisted of sorted CD4+, CD8+, or CD8+CD57+ T cells (not recorded which) from PBMCs. Source of these receptors: a human donor in good health.

The chain uses TRBV5-5 and TRBJ2-7, with D perhaps matching TRBD1 (6 bases). This CDR3 is built from 15 residues. Trimming removed 4 bases from V and 2 bases from J, with 16 bases in between. The germline CDR1 and CDR2 sequences are SGHKS and YYEKEE (reference sequence). CDR3 protein: CASSPGQGYTYEQYF. The CDR3 nucleotides read TGTGCCAGCAGCCCCGGGCAGGGGTATACCTACGAGCAGTACTTC.

This clonotype has more than one count but fewer than ten. The V gene is TRBV5-1, the J gene TRBJ2-1; 9 bases match TRBD2. Germline-derived CDR1 and CDR2 are SGHRS and YFSETQ. The CDR3 contains 14 residues. The junction had 0 bases not matched to a gene; V was cut back by 0 bases and J by 5 bases. Written as DNA, the CDR3 is TGCGCCAGCAGCTTGGGACTAGCGGACAATGAGCAGTTCTTC. It specifies CASSLGLADNEQFF.